This is a list of T cell receptor beta chains from one sample in a study of blood T cells in healthy people across ages. TCRdb itself ran the 5' RACE reads through MiXCR, one entry per CDR3 protein. The repertoire holds around 2 million distinct CDR3 sequences, 30% to 40% seen once, with more than 20% in the top ten. Sequencing input: blood. The origin of the receptors is a human donor in good health. The CDR3 runs from the conserved cysteine through the conserved F or W. A D gene is named only where the DNA matches it firmly. The size entry is marked missing in some rows and otherwise reads once, few, many or a size class.

v_call: TRBV7-8; cdr3_length: 15; d_call: NA; j_call: TRBJ2-7; clone_size: NA; cdr3_nt: TGTGCCAGCAGCGCCCGAAGGGGTTGGGCCTACGAGCAGTACTTC; cdr3_aa: CASSARRGWAYEQYF
v_call: TRBV5-5; cdr3_length: 15; d_call: TRBD1; j_call: TRBJ2-1; clone_size: NA; cdr3_nt: TGTGCCAGCAGGTCTCCGGGACAGGGTTCGTGGGAGCAGTTCTTC; cdr3_aa: CASRSPGQGSWEQFF
v_call: TRBV7-2; cdr3_length: 13; d_call: NA; j_call: TRBJ2-1; clone_size: NA; cdr3_nt: TGTGCCAGCACCCCCTCGGGGTACAATGAGCAGTTCTTC; cdr3_aa: CASTPSGYNEQFF
v_call: TRBV7-9; cdr3_length: 15; d_call: NA; j_call: TRBJ1-1; clone_size: few; cdr3_nt: TGTGCCAGCAGCTTAGGATCAGTAAGGGACACTGAAGCTTTCTTT; cdr3_aa: CASSLGSVRDTEAFF
v_call: TRBV20-1; cdr3_length: 13; d_call: NA; j_call: TRBJ1-6; clone_size: NA; cdr3_nt: TGCAGTGTCGCAGAGCAGGGTGGTTCACCCCTCCACTTT; cdr3_aa: CSVAEQGGSPLHF
v_call: TRBV2; cdr3_length: 14; d_call: NA; j_call: TRBJ1-1; clone_size: NA; cdr3_nt: TGTGCCAGCAGTGACCTAGGGAGGAACACTGAAGCTTTCTTT; cdr3_aa: CASSDLGRNTEAFF
v_call: TRBV12-3/TRBV12-4; cdr3_length: 13; d_call: TRBD2; j_call: TRBJ2-7; clone_size: few; cdr3_nt: TGTGCCAGCGCATCAATGGGGGGGAGGGGGCAGTACTTC; cdr3_aa: CASASMGGRGQYF
v_call: TRBV20-1; cdr3_length: 14; d_call: TRBD1; j_call: TRBJ1-2; clone_size: NA; cdr3_nt: TGCAGTGCTAGAAAACAGGGGATTTTCTATGGCTACACCTTC; cdr3_aa: CSARKQGIFYGYTF
v_call: TRBV4-3; cdr3_length: 14; d_call: NA; j_call: TRBJ2-1; clone_size: few; cdr3_nt: TGCGCCAGCAGCCAAGTGGGGGTTGACAATGAGCAGTTCTTC; cdr3_aa: CASSQVGVDNEQFF
v_call: TRBV19; cdr3_length: 13; d_call: NA; j_call: TRBJ2-7; clone_size: many; cdr3_nt: TGTGCCAGTATGGGGGACTCCGCCTACGAGCAGTACTTC; cdr3_aa: CASMGDSAYEQYF
v_call: TRBV7-9; cdr3_length: 14; d_call: TRBD1; j_call: TRBJ1-2; clone_size: NA; cdr3_nt: TGTGCCTCCACCCGGGGGGACAGAAACTTTGGCTACACCTTC; cdr3_aa: CASTRGDRNFGYTF
v_call: TRBV25-1; cdr3_length: 14; d_call: NA; j_call: TRBJ2-5; clone_size: NA; cdr3_nt: TGTGCCAGCAGTGAATCCCGACAGAAAGAGACCCAGTACTTC; cdr3_aa: CASSESRQKETQYF
v_call: TRBV4-1; cdr3_length: 16; d_call: NA; j_call: TRBJ2-6; clone_size: NA; cdr3_nt: TGCGCCAGCAGCCAGGAGCGGCCCTCTGGGGCCAACGTCCTGACTTTC; cdr3_aa: CASSQERPSGANVLTF
v_call: TRBV30; cdr3_length: 10; d_call: NA; j_call: TRBJ1-2; clone_size: many; cdr3_nt: TGTGCCTGGAGAGACTATGGCTACACCTTC; cdr3_aa: CAWRDYGYTF
v_call: TRBV4-1; cdr3_length: 15; d_call: NA; j_call: TRBJ2-2; clone_size: NA; cdr3_nt: TGCGCCAGCAGCCAAGTAGAGGGGGGCCCCGGGGAGCTGTTTTTT; cdr3_aa: CASSQVEGGPGELFF
v_call: TRBV14; cdr3_length: 16; d_call: NA; j_call: TRBJ1-4; clone_size: NA; cdr3_nt: TGTGCCAGCAGCCAATGGGTCGCAGGCCCGCATGAAAAACTGTTTTTT; cdr3_aa: CASSQWVAGPHEKLFF